The source of this T cell receptor beta chain is a study of cytomegalovirus exposure and HLA in healthy donors. This clone has just a few counts. The primer mix had 60 Vbeta and 13 Jbeta primers. Clones were sequenced by immunoSEQ multiplex PCR, and TCRdb holds only the in-frame ones, with some missing. The table lists roughly 190,000 clones, 78% of them singletons, with roughly 14% in the top ten. The sample taken for sequencing was PBMCs. The source of this sequence is a woman between 25 and 40 years old in good health and CMV-seropositive.

CDR3 bases: TGCGCCAGCAGCCCGCCTCGGGGTCAGCCCCAGCATTTT. This gives the protein CASSPPRGQPQHF. The chain couples TRBV4-1 to TRBJ1-5; no definite D call. Germline V gene sequence: CDR1 MGHRA, CDR2 YSYEKL. Trimming shortened V by 4 bases and J by 6 bases, and 10 bases separated the two germline ends. The CDR3 has 13 residues.